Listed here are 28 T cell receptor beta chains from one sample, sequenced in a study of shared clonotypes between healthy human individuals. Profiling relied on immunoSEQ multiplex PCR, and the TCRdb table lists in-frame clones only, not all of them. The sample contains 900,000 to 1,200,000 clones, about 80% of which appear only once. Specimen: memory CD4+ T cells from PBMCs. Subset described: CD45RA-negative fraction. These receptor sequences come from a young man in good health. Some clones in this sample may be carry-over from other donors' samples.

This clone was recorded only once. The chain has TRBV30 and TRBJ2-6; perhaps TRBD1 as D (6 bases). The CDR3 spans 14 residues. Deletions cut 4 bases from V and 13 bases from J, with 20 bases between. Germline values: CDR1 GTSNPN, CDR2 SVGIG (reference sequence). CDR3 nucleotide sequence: TGTGCCTGGAAAAGAGGGACACCCACAAGTGTCCTGACTTTC. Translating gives CAWKRGTPTSVLTF.

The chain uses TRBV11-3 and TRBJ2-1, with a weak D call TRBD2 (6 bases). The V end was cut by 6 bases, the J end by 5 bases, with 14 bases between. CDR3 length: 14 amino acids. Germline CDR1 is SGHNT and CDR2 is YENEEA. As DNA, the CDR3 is TGTGCCAGCAGTGGCGGGAATCCGAACAATGAGCAGTTCTTC. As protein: CASSGGNPNNEQFF.

CDR3 amino acids: CAWTGQGAREQYF. DNA of the CDR3: TGTGCCTGGACTGGACAGGGGGCCCGGGAGCAGTACTTC. This chain uses TRBV30 with TRBJ2-7; TRBD1 agrees at 11 bases. The CDR3 contains 13 residues. Germline CDR1 is GTSNPN and CDR2 is SVGIG (reference sequence). The junction had 6 bases not matched to a gene; V was cut back by 4 bases and J by 7 bases.

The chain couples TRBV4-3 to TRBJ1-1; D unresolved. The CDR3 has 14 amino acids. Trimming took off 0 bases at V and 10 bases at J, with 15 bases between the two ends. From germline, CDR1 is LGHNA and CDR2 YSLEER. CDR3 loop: CASSQDQVGKGAFF. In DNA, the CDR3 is TGCGCCAGCAGCCAAGATCAGGTAGGGAAAGGAGCTTTCTTT.

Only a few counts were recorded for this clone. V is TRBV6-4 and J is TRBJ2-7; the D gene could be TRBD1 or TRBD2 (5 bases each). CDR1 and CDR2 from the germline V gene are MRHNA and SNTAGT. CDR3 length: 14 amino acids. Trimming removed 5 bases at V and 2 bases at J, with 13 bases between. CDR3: CASSTDWGTYEQYF. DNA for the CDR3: TGTGCCAGCAGTACCGACTGGGGGACCTACGAGCAGTACTTC.

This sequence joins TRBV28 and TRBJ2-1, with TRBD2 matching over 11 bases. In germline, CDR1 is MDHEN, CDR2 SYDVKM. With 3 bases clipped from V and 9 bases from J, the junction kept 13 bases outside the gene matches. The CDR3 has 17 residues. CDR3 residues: CASSFRSISGRAGEQFF. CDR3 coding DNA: TGTGCCAGCAGTTTTCGTAGCATTAGCGGGAGGGCTGGTGAGCAGTTCTTC.

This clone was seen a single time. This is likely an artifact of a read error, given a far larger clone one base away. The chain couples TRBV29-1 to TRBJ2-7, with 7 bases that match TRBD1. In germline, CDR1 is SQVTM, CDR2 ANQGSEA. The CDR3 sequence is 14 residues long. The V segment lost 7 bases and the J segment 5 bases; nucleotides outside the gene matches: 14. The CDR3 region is CSALRGTASDEQYF. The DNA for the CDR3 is TGCAGCGCCCTGAGGGGGACAGCCTCGGACGAGCAGTACTTC.

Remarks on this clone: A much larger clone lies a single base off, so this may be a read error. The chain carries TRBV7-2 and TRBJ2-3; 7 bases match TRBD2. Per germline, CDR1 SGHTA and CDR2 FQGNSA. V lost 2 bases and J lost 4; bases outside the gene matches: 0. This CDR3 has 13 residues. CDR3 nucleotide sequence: TGTGCCAGCAGCTTACGGGGGGCAGATACGCAGTATTTT. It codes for CASSLRGADTQYF.

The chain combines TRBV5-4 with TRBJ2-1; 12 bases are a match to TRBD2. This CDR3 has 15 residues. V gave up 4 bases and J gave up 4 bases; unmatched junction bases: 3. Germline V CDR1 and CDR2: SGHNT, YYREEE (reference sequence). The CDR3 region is CASSLTSGRYNEQFF. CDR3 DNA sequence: TGTGCCAGCAGCCTCACTAGCGGGAGGTACAATGAGCAGTTCTTC.

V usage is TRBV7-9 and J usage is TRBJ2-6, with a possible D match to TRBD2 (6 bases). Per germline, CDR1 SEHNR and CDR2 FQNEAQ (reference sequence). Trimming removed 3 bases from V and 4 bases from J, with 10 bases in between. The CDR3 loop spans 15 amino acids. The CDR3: CASSFGGFGANVLTF. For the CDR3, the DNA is TGTGCCAGCAGCTTTGGAGGGTTCGGGGCCAACGTCCTGACTTTC.

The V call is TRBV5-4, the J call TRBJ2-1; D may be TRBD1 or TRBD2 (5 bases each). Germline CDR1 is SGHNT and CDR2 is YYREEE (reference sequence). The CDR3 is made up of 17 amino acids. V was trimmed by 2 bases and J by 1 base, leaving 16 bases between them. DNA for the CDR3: TGTGCCAGCAGCTTTGGGGGACCCGACTCTTCCTACAATGAGCAGTTCTTC. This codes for CASSFGGPDSSYNEQFF.

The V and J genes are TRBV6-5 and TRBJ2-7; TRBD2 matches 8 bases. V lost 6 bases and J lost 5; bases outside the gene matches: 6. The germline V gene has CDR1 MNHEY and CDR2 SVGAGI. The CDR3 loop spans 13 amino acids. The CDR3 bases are TGTGCCAGCAGGCCGGGAGGGCCCAACGAGCAGTACTTC. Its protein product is CASRPGGPNEQYF.

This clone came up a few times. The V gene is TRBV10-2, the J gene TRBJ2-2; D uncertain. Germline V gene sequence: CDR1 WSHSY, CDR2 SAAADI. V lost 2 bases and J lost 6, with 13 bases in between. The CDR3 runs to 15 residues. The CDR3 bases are TGCGCCAGCAGTGAGAGGGCAGTCAAGGCCGGGGAGCTGTTTTTT. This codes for CASSERAVKAGELFF.

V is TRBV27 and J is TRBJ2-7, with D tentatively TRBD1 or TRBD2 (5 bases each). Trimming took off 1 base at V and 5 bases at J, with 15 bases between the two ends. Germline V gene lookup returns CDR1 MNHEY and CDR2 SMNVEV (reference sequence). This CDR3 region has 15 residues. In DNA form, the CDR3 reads TGTGCCAGCAGTTTATACGGGGCGATTACCAACGAGCAGTACTTC. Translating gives CASSLYGAITNEQYF.

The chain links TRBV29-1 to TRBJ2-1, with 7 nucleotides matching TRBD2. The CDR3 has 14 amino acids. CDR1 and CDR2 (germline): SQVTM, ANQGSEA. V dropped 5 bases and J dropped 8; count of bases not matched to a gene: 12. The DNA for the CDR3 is TGCAGCGTTCTCTCGGGAGGTAGGTGGTATGAGCAGTTCTTC. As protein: CSVLSGGRWYEQFF.

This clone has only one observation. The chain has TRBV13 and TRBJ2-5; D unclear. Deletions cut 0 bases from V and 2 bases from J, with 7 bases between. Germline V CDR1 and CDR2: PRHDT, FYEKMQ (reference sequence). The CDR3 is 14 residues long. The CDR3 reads CASSLGDTQETQYF. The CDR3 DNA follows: TGTGCCAGCAGCTTAGGAGACACACAAGAGACCCAGTACTTC.

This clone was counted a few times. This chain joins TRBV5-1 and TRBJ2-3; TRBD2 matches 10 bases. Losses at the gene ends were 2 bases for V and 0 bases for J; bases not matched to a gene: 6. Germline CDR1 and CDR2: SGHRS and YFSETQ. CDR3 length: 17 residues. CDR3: CASSFTSGTTSTDTQYF. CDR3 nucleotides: TGCGCCAGCAGCTTCACTAGCGGGACCACTAGCACAGATACGCAGTATTTT.

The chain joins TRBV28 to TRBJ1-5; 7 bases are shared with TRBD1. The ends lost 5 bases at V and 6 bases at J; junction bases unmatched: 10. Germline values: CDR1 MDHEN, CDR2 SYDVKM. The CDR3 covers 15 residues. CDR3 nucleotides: TGTGCCAGCAGTCTTCAGGGGGTAGGGCGTCAGCCCCAGCATTTT. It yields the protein CASSLQGVGRQPQHF.

DNA for the CDR3: TGTGCCAGCAGCTTCCTAGGACAGGCCGGGGAGCTGTTTTTT. Amino acids: CASSFLGQAGELFF. The V gene is TRBV7-3, the J gene TRBJ2-2, with 7 bases lining up with TRBD1. This CDR3 is built from 14 residues. The V gene's germline CDR1 is SGHTA and CDR2 FQGTGA. With 3 bases clipped from V and 6 bases from J, the junction kept 4 bases outside the gene matches.

The CDR3, as DNA: TGTGCCAGCACCAAACTCCAGGGGGCCTACGAGCAGTACTTC. Translated, it gives CASTKLQGAYEQYF. The genes are TRBV28 and TRBJ2-7; 7 bases agree with TRBD1. The CDR3 totals 14 residues. Trimming removed 7 bases from V and 2 bases from J; junction bases left unmatched: 8. Germline CDR1 is MDHEN and CDR2 is SYDVKM.

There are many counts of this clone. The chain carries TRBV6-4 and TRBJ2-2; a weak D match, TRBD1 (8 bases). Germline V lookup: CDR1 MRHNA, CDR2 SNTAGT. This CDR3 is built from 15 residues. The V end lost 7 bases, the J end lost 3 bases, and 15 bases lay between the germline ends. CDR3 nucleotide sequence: TGTGCCAGCACCCGCACAGGGGGGGACACCGGGGAGCTGTTTTTT. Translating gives CASTRTGGDTGELFF.

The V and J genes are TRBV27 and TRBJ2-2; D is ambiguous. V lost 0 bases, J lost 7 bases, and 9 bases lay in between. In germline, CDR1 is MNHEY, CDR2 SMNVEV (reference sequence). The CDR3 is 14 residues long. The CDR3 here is CASSLSWGGGELFF. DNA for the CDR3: TGTGCCAGCAGTTTATCGTGGGGTGGCGGGGAGCTGTTTTTT.

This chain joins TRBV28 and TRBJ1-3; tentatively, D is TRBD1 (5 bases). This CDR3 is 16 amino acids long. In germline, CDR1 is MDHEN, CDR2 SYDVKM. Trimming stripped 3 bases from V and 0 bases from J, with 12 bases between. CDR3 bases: TGTGCCAGCAGTTTGTGGGCGGGACCCTCTGGAAACACCATATATTTT. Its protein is CASSLWAGPSGNTIYF.

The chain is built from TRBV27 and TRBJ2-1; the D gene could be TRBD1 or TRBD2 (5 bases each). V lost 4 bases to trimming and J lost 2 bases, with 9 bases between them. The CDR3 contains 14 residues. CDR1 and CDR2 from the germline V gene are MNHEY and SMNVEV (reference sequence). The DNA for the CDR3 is TGTGCCAGCAGTTGGGGACCCCCCTACAATGAGCAGTTCTTC. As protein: CASSWGPPYNEQFF.

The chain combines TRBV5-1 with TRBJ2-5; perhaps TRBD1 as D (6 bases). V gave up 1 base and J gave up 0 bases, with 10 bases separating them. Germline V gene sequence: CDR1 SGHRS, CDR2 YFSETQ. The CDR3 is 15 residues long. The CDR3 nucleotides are TGCGCCAGCAGCTTGTCGGGGACAAACCAAGAGACCCAGTACTTC. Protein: CASSLSGTNQETQYF.

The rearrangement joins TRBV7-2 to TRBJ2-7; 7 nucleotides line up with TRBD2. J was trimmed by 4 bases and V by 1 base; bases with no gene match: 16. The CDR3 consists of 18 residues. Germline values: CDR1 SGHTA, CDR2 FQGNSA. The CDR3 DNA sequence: TGTGCCAGCAGCTTAGTAGGTAGTGCGGGAGATCCCGGTTACGAGCAGTACTTC. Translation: CASSLVGSAGDPGYEQYF. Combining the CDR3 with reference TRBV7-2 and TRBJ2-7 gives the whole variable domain GAGVSQSPSNKVTEKGKDVELRCDPISGHTALYWYRQSLGQGLEFLIYFQGNSAPDKSGLPSDRFSAERTGGSVSTLTIQRTQQEDSAVYLCASSLVGSAGDPGYEQYFGPGTRLTVT.

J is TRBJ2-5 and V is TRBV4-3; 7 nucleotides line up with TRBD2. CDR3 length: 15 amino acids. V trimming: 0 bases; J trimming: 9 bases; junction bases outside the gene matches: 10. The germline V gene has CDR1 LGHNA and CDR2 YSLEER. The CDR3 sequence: CASSQEPRGAGSQYF. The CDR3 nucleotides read TGCGCCAGCAGCCAAGAGCCCCGGGGAGCGGGGTCCCAGTACTTC.

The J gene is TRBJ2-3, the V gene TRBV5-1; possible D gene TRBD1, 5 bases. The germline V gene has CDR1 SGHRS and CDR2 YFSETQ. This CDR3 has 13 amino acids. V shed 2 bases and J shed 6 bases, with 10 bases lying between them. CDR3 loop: CASSFDRGDTQYF. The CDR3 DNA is TGCGCCAGCAGCTTTGACAGAGGCGATACGCAGTATTTT.